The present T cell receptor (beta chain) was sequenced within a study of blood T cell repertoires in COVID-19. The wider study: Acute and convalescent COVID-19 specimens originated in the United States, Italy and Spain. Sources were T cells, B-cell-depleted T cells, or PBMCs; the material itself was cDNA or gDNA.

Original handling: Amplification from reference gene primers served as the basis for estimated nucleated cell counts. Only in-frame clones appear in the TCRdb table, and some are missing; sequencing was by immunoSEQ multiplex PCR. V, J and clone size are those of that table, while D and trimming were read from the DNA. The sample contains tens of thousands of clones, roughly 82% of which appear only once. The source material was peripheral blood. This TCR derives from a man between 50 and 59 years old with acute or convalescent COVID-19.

The CDR3: CASSPRRENTEAFF. CDR3 coding DNA: TGTGCCAGCTCACCACGCAGGGAGAACACTGAAGCTTTCTTT. This chain connects TRBV18 to TRBJ1-1; maybe TRBD1 (5 bases). The CDR3 sequence is 14 residues long. Germline V gene lookup returns CDR1 KGHSH and CDR2 LQKENI. The V and J ends lost 1 base and 1 base respectively, with 7 bases between them.